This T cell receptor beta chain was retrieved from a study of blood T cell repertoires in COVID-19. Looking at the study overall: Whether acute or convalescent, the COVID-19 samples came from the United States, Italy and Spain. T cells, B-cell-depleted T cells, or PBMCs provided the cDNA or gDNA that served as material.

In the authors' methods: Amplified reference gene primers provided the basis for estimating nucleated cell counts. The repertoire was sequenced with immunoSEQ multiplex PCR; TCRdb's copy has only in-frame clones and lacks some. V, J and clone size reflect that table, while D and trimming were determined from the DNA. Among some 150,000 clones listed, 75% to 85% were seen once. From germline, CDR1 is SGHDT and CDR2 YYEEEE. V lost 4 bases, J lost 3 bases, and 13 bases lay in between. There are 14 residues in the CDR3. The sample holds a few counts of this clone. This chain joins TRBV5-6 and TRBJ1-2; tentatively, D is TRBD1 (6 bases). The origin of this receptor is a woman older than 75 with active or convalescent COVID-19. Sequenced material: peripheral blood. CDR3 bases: TGTGCCAGCAGCAGTACAGGGTCAGACTATGGCTACACCTTC. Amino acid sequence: CASSSTGSDYGYTF.